The 23 T cell receptor beta chains below come from one sample, sequenced in a study of STAT3 mutations in large granular lymphocyte leukemia. Study findings and constraints: Every T-LGLL patient had at least one immunodominant TCRbeta clonotype.

No cognate antigen is known for these TCRs. Profiled with immunoSEQ multiplex PCR; TCRdb holds only in-frame clones, not every one. The sample holds a few thousand clones, roughly 68% seen once. Sequencing used peripheral blood mononuclear cells. All receptors derive from a man between 60 and 70 years old with T-cell large granular lymphocyte leukemia. Some clones in this sample may be carry-over from other donors' samples.

The rearrangement uses TRBV28 and TRBJ2-3, with no clear D. This CDR3 is built from 14 residues. Trimming removed 4 bases from V and 2 bases from J, with 10 bases in between. Germline V gene data show CDR1 as MDHEN and CDR2 as SYDVKM. CDR3: CASSSPLHTDTQYF. The CDR3 coding sequence is TGTGCCAGCAGTTCCCCTCTACACACAGATACGCAGTATTTT. Full variable domain (rest looked up from reference TRBV28 and TRBJ2-3): DVKVTQSSRYLVKRTGEKVFLECVQDMDHENMFWYRQDPGLGLRLIYFSYDVKMKEKGDIPEGYSVSREKKERFSLILESASTNQTSMYLCASSSPLHTDTQYFGPGTRLTVL.

This clone was detected only a few times. The J gene is TRBJ1-2, the V gene TRBV19; D is possibly TRBD1 (5 bases). In germline, CDR1 is LNHDA, CDR2 SQIVND (reference sequence). V was cut by 5 bases and J by 2 bases, with 15 bases left in between. The CDR3 is 15 residues long. CDR3 residues: CASSSGTVGNYGYTF. The CDR3 DNA reads TGTGCCAGTAGTTCCGGGACCGTCGGAAACTATGGCTACACCTTC.

V and J are TRBV4-1 and TRBJ2-1; TRBD1 is a possible D gene (5 bases). This CDR3 has 16 residues. V lost 3 bases to trimming and J lost 8 bases, with 20 bases between them. Germline CDR1 reads MGHRA; CDR2 reads YSYEKL. The CDR3 DNA is TGCGCCAGCAGCCACCCTGTTAGGGGAAAGTCGGATGAGCAGTTCTTC. It is translated as CASSHPVRGKSDEQFF.

The chain couples TRBV7-9 to TRBJ2-7; 9 nucleotides align to TRBD1. J was trimmed by 3 bases and V by 5 bases; bases with no gene match: 2. The CDR3 consists of 13 residues. Per germline, CDR1 SEHNR and CDR2 FQNEAQ (reference sequence). CDR3 sequence: CASSQDRGYEQYF. The CDR3 nucleotides read TGTGCCAGCAGCCAGGACAGGGGCTACGAGCAGTACTTC. Supplemented by reference TRBV7-9 and TRBJ2-7, the full variable domain reads DTGVSQNPRHKITKRGQNVTFRCDPISEHNRLYWYRQTLGQGPEFLTYFQNEAQLEKSRLLSDRFSAERPKGSFSTLEIQRTEQGDSAMYLCASSQDRGYEQYFGPGTRLTVT.

J is TRBJ2-1 and V is TRBV5-1; unclear D gene. The V and J ends lost 3 bases and 8 bases respectively, with 9 bases between them. This CDR3 has 12 amino acids. From germline, CDR1 is SGHRS and CDR2 YFSETQ. The CDR3: CASSWNLDEQFF. CDR3 sequence (DNA): TGCGCCAGCAGCTGGAACTTGGATGAGCAGTTCTTC. Together with reference TRBV5-1 and TRBJ2-1, the CDR3 gives the full variable domain: KAGVTQTPRYLIKTRGQQVTLSCSPISGHRSVSWYQQTPGQGLQFLFEYFSETQRNKGNFPGRFSGRQFSNSRSEMNVSTLELGDSALYLCASSWNLDEQFFGPGTRLTVL.

V is TRBV5-1 and J is TRBJ1-2; D is possibly TRBD1 (6 bases). V lost 2 bases, J lost 5 bases, and 25 bases lay in between. CDR3 length equals 18 residues. Per germline, CDR1 SGHRS and CDR2 YFSETQ. The CDR3 DNA sequence: TGCGCCAGCAGCTTAGTAGGCACAAAAGTACAGGGAGGTTATGGCTACACCTTC. Protein: CASSLVGTKVQGGYGYTF.

The chain is built from TRBV15 and TRBJ1-1; D uncertain. This CDR3 is built from 15 residues. V gave up 1 base and J gave up 0 bases, with 9 bases separating them. The germline gives CDR1 LNHNV, CDR2 YYDKDF (reference sequence). The CDR3 loop reads CATSRGGGLNTEAFF. The CDR3 bases are TGTGCCACCAGCAGAGGGGGTGGACTGAACACTGAAGCTTTCTTT.

This chain connects TRBV5-1 to TRBJ2-3; maybe TRBD2 (6 bases). V was cut by 7 bases and J by 3 bases, with 15 bases left in between. Per germline, CDR1 SGHRS and CDR2 YFSETQ. The CDR3 covers 14 residues. CDR3 in amino acids: CASVTGDETDTQYF. The CDR3 DNA reads as TGCGCCAGCGTGACGGGAGACGAGACAGATACGCAGTATTTT.

This rearrangement joins TRBV5-4 to TRBJ1-1; D unresolved. The V gene lost 2 bases and the J gene lost 3 bases, with 11 bases spanning the gap. The CDR3 runs 14 residues. The germline CDR1 and CDR2 sequences are SGHNT and YYREEE (reference sequence). The CDR3 DNA is TGTGCCAGCAGCTTAAGAGATCGGTACACTGAAGCTTTCTTT. It encodes CASSLRDRYTEAFF.

The genes are TRBV5-1 and TRBJ2-5, with D perhaps assigned TRBD1 or TRBD2 (5 bases each). Germline V gives CDR1 SGHRS, CDR2 YFSETQ. This CDR3 has 14 amino acids. V lost 2 bases and J lost 1, with 9 bases in between. The CDR3 spells CASSFYGTQETQYF. CDR3 DNA: TGCGCCAGCAGCTTTTACGGGACCCAAGAGACCCAGTACTTC. Full variable domain (remainder filled in from reference TRBV5-1 and TRBJ2-5): KAGVTQTPRYLIKTRGQQVTLSCSPISGHRSVSWYQQTPGQGLQFLFEYFSETQRNKGNFPGRFSGRQFSNSRSEMNVSTLELGDSALYLCASSFYGTQETQYFGPGTRLLVL.

This clone has a single count. The gene calls are TRBV6-6 and TRBJ2-7; 8 bases line up with TRBD1. Trimming at V came to 7 bases and at J to 6 bases, leaving 14 bases not matched to a gene. This CDR3 contains 15 residues. The germline gives CDR1 MNHNY, CDR2 SVGAGI (reference sequence). CDR3 residues: CASKSQGVVLAEQYF. In nucleotides, the CDR3 is TGTGCCAGCAAGTCACAGGGGGTCGTGCTCGCCGAGCAGTACTTC.

This clone counts as large. This sequence joins TRBV13 and TRBJ2-1; 7 positions agree with TRBD2. Germline loops: CDR1 PRHDT, CDR2 FYEKMQ (reference sequence). The CDR3 runs to 16 residues. With V trimmed by 0 bases and J by 1 base, 3 bases remained unmatched. CDR3 nucleotide sequence: TGTGCCAGCAGCTTAGGCCTAGCGGAATCCTACAATGAGCAGTTCTTC. Translating it yields CASSLGLAESYNEQFF.

This clone was picked up one time. The V call is TRBV6-5, the J call TRBJ1-3, with D perhaps matching TRBD1 (5 bases). This CDR3 has 15 amino acids. The V end was cut by 4 bases, the J end by 7 bases, with 17 bases between. Germline lookup yields CDR1 MNHEY and CDR2 SVGAGI. Here the CDR3 reads CASSSRVRVWNTIYF. The CDR3, as DNA: TGTGCCAGCAGTTCCAGGGTTAGGGTCTGGAACACCATATATTTT.

The sample holds a few counts of this clone. The V call is TRBV6-5, the J call TRBJ1-5, with D tentatively TRBD1 (6 bases). Germline assignment: CDR1 MNHEY and CDR2 SVGAGI. V lost 2 bases and J lost 7, with 12 bases in between. The CDR3 consists of 14 residues. DNA of the CDR3: TGTGCCAGCAGTTACCGTCCGGGGGGCCAGCCCCAGCATTTT. It is translated as CASSYRPGGQPQHF.

This chain links TRBV30 with TRBJ2-7; a possible D gene is TRBD2 (5 bases). The germline gives CDR1 GTSNPN, CDR2 SVGIG (reference sequence). The CDR3 is made up of 14 amino acids. The ends were cut back, 2 bases at V and 5 bases at J, with 16 bases in the middle. As DNA, the CDR3 is TGTGCCTGGAGTTACGCAGGAGGACGGAACGAGCAGTACTTC. This sequence encodes CAWSYAGGRNEQYF.

The rearrangement uses TRBV18 and TRBJ1-2; no reliable D call. Germline values: CDR1 KGHSH, CDR2 LQKENI. CDR3 size: 15 residues. Trimming pared 3 bases from V and 4 bases from J, leaving 15 bases between. CDR3 in amino acids: CASSPTSEFAYGYTF. DNA for the CDR3: TGTGCCAGCTCACCTACGAGTGAATTCGCCTATGGCTACACCTTC.

This clone turned up a few times. V usage is TRBV6-6 and J usage is TRBJ1-4; no clear D gene. CDR1 and CDR2 (germline): MNHNY, SVGAGI (reference sequence). The CDR3 consists of 14 residues. V lost 1 base to trimming and J lost 7 bases, with 10 bases between them. This CDR3 is CASSYLYGFEKLFF. Here the CDR3 DNA reads TGTGCCAGCAGTTACTTGTACGGGTTTGAAAAACTGTTTTTT.

The chain recombines TRBV5-1 with TRBJ2-7; D might be TRBD1 (5 bases). The germline V gene encodes CDR1 SGHRS and CDR2 YFSETQ. Trimming left V 0 bases short and J 5 bases short, with 18 bases between. The CDR3 is made up of 16 amino acids. The CDR3 spells CASSLEVAGWGDEQYF. CDR3 bases: TGCGCCAGCAGCTTGGAGGTGGCAGGGTGGGGTGACGAGCAGTACTTC.

V and J are TRBV10-2 and TRBJ1-1; D gene uncertain. The V gene lost 3 bases and the J gene lost 1 base, with 9 bases spanning the gap. This CDR3 spans 14 amino acids. Germline-derived CDR1 and CDR2 are WSHSY and SAAADI. CDR3 protein: CASSDPSGNTEAFF. In DNA, the CDR3 is TGCGCCAGCAGTGACCCCAGTGGGAACACTGAAGCTTTCTTT.

The CDR3 DNA follows: TGTGCCAGCTCCTCAGGTTCTGACACAGATACGCAGTATTTT. It yields the protein CASSSGSDTDTQYF. J is TRBJ2-3 and V is TRBV18; D call uncertain. V shed 6 bases and J shed 2 bases, with 12 bases lying between them. Germline CDR1 KGHSH, CDR2 LQKENI. CDR3 size: 14 residues. Full variable domain (outside the CDR3, taken from reference TRBV18 and TRBJ2-3): NAGVMQNPRHLVRRRGQEARLRCSPMKGHSHVYWYRQLPEEGLKFMVYLQKENIIDESGMPKERFSAEFPKEGPSILRIQQVVRGDSAAYFCASSSGSDTDTQYFGPGTRLTVL.

The genes are TRBV12-5 and TRBJ1-1; D gene ambiguous. V shed 6 bases and J shed 2 bases, with 22 bases lying between them. The CDR3 consists of 17 residues. CDR1 and CDR2 from the germline V gene are LGHNT and FRNRAP. CDR3 sequence: CASGRTRGPYYNTEAFF. CDR3 in DNA: TGTGCTAGTGGCCGGACTAGAGGCCCCTACTATAACACTGAAGCTTTCTTT.

The chain couples TRBV5-1 to TRBJ2-6, with D tentatively TRBD1 (5 bases). This CDR3 contains 17 residues. Germline V gene data show CDR1 as SGHRS and CDR2 as YFSETQ. The V and J ends lost 0 bases and 3 bases respectively, with 13 bases between them. Here the CDR3 reads CASSLAPPGNGANVLTF. The DNA of the CDR3 is TGCGCCAGCAGCTTGGCCCCTCCAGGGAATGGGGCCAACGTCCTGACTTTC.

The chain couples TRBV15 to TRBJ1-5, with D perhaps matching TRBD1 (5 bases). The V gene lost 0 bases and the J gene lost 3 bases, with 12 bases spanning the gap. The CDR3 sequence is 16 residues long. The germline CDR1 and CDR2 sequences are LNHNV and YYDKDF (reference sequence). This CDR3 is CATSRDRGRTNQPQHF. CDR3 DNA: TGTGCCACCAGCAGAGATCGGGGACGGACCAATCAGCCCCAGCATTTT.